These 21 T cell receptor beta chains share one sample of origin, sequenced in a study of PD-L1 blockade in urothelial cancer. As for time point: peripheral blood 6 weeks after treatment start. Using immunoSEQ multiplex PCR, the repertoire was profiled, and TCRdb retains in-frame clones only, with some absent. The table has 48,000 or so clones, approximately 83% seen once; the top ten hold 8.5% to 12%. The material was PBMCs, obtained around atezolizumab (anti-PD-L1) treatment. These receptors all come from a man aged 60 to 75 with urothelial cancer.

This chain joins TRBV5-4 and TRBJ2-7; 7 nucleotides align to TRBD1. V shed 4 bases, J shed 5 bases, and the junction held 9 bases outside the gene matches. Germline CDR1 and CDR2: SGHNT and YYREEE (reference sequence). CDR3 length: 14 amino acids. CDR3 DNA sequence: TGTGCCAGCAGCCCGAACAGGGGAGTGGACGAGCAGTACTTC. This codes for CASSPNRGVDEQYF.

In nucleotides, the CDR3 is TGTGCCAGCAGTTTCCCGCCAGGGGGTCGTTTGGAGACCCAGTACTTC. This translates into CASSFPPGGRLETQYF. The genes are TRBV28 and TRBJ2-5, with 7 bases lining up with TRBD1. CDR3 length equals 16 residues. V trimming: 3 bases; J trimming: 5 bases; junction bases outside the gene matches: 12. CDR1 MDHEN and CDR2 SYDVKM come from the germline V gene.

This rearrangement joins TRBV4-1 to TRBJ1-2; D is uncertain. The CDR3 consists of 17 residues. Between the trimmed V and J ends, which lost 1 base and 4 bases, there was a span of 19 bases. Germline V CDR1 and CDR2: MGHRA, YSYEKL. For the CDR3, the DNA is TGCGCCAGCAGCCAAGCTCCGGCATCAGACATTTCCTATGGCTACACCTTC. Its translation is CASSQAPASDISYGYTF.

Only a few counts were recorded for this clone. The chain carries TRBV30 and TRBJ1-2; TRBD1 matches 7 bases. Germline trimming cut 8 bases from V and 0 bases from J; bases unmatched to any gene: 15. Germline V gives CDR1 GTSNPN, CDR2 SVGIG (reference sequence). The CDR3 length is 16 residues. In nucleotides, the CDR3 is TGTGCCGTCGCCTCCGACAGGGCGGCCGCTAACTATGGCTACACCTTC. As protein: CAVASDRAAANYGYTF.

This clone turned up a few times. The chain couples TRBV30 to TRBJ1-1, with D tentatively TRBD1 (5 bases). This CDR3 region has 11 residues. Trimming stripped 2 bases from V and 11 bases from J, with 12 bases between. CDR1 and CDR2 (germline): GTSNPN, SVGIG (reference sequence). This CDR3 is CAWSLGGGAFF. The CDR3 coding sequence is TGTGCCTGGAGTTTGGGGGGTGGTGCTTTCTTT.

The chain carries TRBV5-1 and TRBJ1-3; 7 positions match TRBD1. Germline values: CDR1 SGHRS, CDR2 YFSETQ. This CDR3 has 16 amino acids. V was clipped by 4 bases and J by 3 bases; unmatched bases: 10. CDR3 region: CASSLGPGGVGNTIYF. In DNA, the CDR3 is TGCGCCAGCAGCCTTGGCCCAGGGGGAGTTGGAAACACCATATATTTT.

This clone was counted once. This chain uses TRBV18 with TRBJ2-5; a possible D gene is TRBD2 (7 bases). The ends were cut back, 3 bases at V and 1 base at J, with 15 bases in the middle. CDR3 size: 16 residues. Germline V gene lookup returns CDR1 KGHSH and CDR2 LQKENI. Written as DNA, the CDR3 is TGTGCCAGCTCACCCCTTCGGGGGGCCCGCCAAGAGACCCAGTACTTC. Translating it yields CASSPLRGARQETQYF.

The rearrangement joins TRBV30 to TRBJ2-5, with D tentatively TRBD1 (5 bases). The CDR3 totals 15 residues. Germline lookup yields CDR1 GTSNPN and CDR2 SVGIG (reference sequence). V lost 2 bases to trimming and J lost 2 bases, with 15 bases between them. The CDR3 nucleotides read TGTGCCTGGAGTTGGGCAAGAGGACATCAAGAGACCCAGTACTTC. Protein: CAWSWARGHQETQYF.

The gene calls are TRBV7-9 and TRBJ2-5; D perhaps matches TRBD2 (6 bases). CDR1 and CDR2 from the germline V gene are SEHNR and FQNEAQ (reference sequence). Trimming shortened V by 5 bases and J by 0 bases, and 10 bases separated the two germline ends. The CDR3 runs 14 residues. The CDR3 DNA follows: TGTGCCAGCAGCCGAGGAGGGCACCAAGAGACCCAGTACTTC. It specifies CASSRGGHQETQYF.

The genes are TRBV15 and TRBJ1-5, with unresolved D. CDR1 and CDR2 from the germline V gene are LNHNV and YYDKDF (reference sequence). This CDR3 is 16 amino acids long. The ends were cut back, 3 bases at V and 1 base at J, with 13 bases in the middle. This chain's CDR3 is CATSSTVKLSNQPQHF. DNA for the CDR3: TGTGCCACCAGCAGTACAGTAAAATTGAGCAATCAGCCCCAGCATTTT.

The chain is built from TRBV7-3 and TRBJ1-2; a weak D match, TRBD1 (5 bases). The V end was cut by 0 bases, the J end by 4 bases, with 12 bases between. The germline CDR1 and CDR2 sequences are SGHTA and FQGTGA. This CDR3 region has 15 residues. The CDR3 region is CASSLTVTDTYGYTF. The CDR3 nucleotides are TGTGCCAGCAGCTTAACGGTGACAGATACCTATGGCTACACCTTC.

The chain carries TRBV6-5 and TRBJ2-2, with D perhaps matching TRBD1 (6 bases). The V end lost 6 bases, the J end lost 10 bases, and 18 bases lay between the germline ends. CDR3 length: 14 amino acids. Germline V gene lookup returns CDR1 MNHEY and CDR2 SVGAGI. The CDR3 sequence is CASRNGQGRVELFF. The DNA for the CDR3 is TGTGCCAGCAGAAACGGGCAGGGGCGGGTGGAGCTGTTTTTT.

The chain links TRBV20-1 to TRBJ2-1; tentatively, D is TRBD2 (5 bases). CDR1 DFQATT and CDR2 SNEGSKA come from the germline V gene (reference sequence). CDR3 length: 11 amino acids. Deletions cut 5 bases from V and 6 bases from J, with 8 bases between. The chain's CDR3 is CSAVGVNEQFF. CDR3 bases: TGCAGTGCTGTCGGGGTCAATGAGCAGTTCTTC.

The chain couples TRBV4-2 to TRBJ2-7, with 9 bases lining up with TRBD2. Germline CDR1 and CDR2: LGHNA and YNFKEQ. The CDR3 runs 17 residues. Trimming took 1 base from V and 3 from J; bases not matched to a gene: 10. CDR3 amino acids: CASSQGRASGGIYEQYF. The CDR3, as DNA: TGTGCCAGCAGCCAAGGGCGGGCCAGCGGGGGGATCTACGAGCAGTACTTC.

This chain's CDR3 is CASSPLAQGSYEQYF. CDR3 DNA sequence: TGTGCCAGCTCACCACTGGCCCAGGGCTCCTACGAGCAGTACTTC. The chain uses TRBV18 and TRBJ2-7; tentative D call: TRBD1 (5 bases). CDR3 length: 15 residues. CDR1 is KGHSH and CDR2 is LQKENI in the germline V gene. Trimming left V 1 base short and J 0 bases short, with 10 bases between. Based on the CDR3 plus reference TRBV18 and TRBJ2-7, the full variable domain is NAGVMQNPRHLVRRRGQEARLRCSPMKGHSHVYWYRQLPEEGLKFMVYLQKENIIDESGMPKERFSAEFPKEGPSILRIQQVVRGDSAAYFCASSPLAQGSYEQYFGPGTRLTVT.

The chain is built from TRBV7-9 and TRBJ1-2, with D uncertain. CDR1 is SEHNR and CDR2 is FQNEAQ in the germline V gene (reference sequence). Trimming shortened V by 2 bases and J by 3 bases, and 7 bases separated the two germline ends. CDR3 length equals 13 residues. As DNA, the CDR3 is TGTGCCAGCAGCTTAACTGAGGACTATGGCTACACCTTC. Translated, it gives CASSLTEDYGYTF. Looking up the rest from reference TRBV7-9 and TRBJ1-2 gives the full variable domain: DTGVSQNPRHKITKRGQNVTFRCDPISEHNRLYWYRQTLGQGPEFLTYFQNEAQLEKSRLLSDRFSAERPKGSFSTLEIQRTEQGDSAMYLCASSLTEDYGYTFGSGTRLTVV.

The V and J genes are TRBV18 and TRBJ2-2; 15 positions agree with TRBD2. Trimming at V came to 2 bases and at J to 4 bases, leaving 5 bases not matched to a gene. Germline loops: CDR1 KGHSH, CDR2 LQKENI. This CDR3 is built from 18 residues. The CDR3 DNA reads TGTGCCAGCTCACCAAGGACTAGCGGGGGGGACGGCACCGGGGAGCTGTTTTTT. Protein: CASSPRTSGGDGTGELFF.

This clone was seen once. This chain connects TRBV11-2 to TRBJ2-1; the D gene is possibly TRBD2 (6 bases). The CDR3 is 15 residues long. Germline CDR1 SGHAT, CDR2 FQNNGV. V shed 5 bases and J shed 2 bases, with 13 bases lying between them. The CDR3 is CASSLRDFPYNEQFF. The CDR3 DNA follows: TGTGCCAGCAGCCTCCGGGACTTCCCCTACAATGAGCAGTTCTTC. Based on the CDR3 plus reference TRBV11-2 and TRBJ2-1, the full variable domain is EAGVAQSPRYKIIEKRQSVAFWCNPISGHATLYWYQQILGQGPKLLIQFQNNGVVDDSQLPKDRFSAERLKGVDSTLKIQPAKLEDSAVYLCASSLRDFPYNEQFFGPGTRLTVL.

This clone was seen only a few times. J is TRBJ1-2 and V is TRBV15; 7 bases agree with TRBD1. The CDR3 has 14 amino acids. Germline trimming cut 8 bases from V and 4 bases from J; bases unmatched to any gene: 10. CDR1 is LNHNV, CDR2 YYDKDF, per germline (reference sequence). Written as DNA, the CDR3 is TGTGCCACCGCCCAAAACAGGGGTAGCTATGGCTACACCTTC. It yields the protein CATAQNRGSYGYTF.

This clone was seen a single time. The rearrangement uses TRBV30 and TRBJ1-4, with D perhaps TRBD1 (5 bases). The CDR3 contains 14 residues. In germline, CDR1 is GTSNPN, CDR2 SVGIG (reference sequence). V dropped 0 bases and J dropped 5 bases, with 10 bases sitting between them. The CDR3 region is CAWSVVRANEKLFF. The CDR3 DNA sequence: TGTGCCTGGAGTGTAGTCAGGGCGAATGAAAAACTGTTTTTT.

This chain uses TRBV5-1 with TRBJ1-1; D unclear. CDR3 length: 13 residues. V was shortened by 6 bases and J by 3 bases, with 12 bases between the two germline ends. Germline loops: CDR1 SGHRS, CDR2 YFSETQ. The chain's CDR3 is CASTTSSDTEAFF. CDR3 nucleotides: TGCGCCAGCACCACAAGTTCTGACACTGAAGCTTTCTTT.